This T cell receptor beta chain was observed in a study of early T cells in non-severe SARS-CoV-2 infection. Study-level information: The authors sequenced bulk RNA from unsorted whole blood, leaving chains unpaired.

There are many counts of this clonotype. Its antigen is not identified. The TCR library protocol was used to attach unique molecular identifiers. These identifiers were attached to individual cDNA molecules. One entry per CDR3 protein results from TCRdb running MiXCR on the 5' RACE reads. The table has tens of thousands of distinct CDR3 sequences, 6.3% seen once. Study findings and constraints: Private and CD4 specificities were missed by VDJdb matching, which favored anti-spike CD8 responses.

This CDR3 comprises 13 residues. Germline V gene sequence: CDR1 MNHNY, CDR2 SVGAGI (reference sequence). Trimming cost V 2 bases and J 1 base, with 6 bases left between them. Sequenced material: whole blood. The receptor was isolated from an adult who was a healthcare worker with PCR-confirmed SARS-CoV-2 infection or an uninfected control (not recorded which). This chain links TRBV6-6 with TRBJ2-7; D call uncertain. The CDR3 here is CASSYRQSYEQYF. The CDR3 DNA reads as TGTGCCAGCAGTTACAGGCAGTCCTACGAGCAGTACTTC.